This TCR beta chain derives from a study of shared clonotypes between healthy human individuals. Findings and limits, study-wide: The naive CD4 repertoires of a few donors were compared, and approximately 4.7% of clonotypes were shared.

Turning to this clone: Its antigen is currently unknown.

Measured with immunoSEQ multiplex PCR; TCRdb has only the in-frame clones, and not every one. Here the sample spans some 980,000 clones, approximately 80% being singletons. The CDR3 is 16 residues long. V lost 4 bases, J lost 7 bases, and 12 bases stayed unmatched. Per the germline V gene, CDR1 is SGHRS and CDR2 is YFSETQ. V usage is TRBV5-1 and J usage is TRBJ2-3; 10 nucleotides agree with TRBD2. The receptor's source is a man aged 18 to 30 in good health. Specimen: memory CD4+ T cells sorted from blood. Subset meaning: CD45RA-negative fraction. The CDR3 bases are TGCGCCAGCAGCCCGGGATCCCTAGCGGGAGAATATACGCAGTATTTT. This sequence encodes CASSPGSLAGEYTQYF.